A single sample is the source of the 5 T cell receptor beta chains below, sequenced in a study of sequential checkpoint blockade in melanoma. The treatment: randomized to nivolumab then ipilimumab (arm A) or the reverse (arm B). Clones were sequenced by immunoSEQ multiplex PCR, and TCRdb holds only the in-frame ones, with some missing. The sample records over 8,000 clones, more than 70% being singletons. The source was CD8+ T cells sorted from blood (inferred from file names), collected from a patient given nivolumab and ipilimumab in sequence. All receptors derive from a human donor with melanoma.

The V and J genes are TRBV2 and TRBJ1-5; D is ambiguous. The CDR3 has 15 residues. V shed 6 bases and J shed 0 bases, with 12 bases lying between them. The germline V gene encodes CDR1 SNHLY and CDR2 FYNNEI. The CDR3 here is CASSGGRGSNQPQHF. CDR3 sequence (DNA): TGTGCCAGCAGCGGCGGTCGGGGTAGCAATCAGCCCCAGCATTTT. The whole variable domain, filled in from reference TRBV2 and TRBJ1-5, reads EPEVTQTPSHQVTQMGQEVILRCVPISNHLYFYWYRQILGQKVEFLVSFYNNEISEKSEIFDDQFSVERPDGSNFTLKIRSTKLEDSAMYFCASSGGRGSNQPQHFGDGTRLSIL.

The sample holds one count of this clone. The rearrangement links TRBV4-1 to TRBJ2-1; 9 bases fit TRBD2. Looked up from germline, CDR1 is MGHRA and CDR2 is YSYEKL. J was trimmed by 7 bases and V by 4 bases; bases with no gene match: 8. The CDR3 covers 15 residues. The CDR3 bases are TGCGCCAGCAGCCCCCTAGCGGGAAGGATTAATGAGCAGTTCTTC. Amino acids: CASSPLAGRINEQFF.

The chain combines TRBV5-4 with TRBJ2-1, with a possible D match to TRBD2 (5 bases). V lost 5 bases and J lost 0, with 12 bases in between. This CDR3 region has 15 residues. Germline CDR1 is SGHNT and CDR2 is YYREEE (reference sequence). CDR3 region: CASREGLPSYNEQFF. The CDR3 region has the DNA TGTGCCAGCAGGGAAGGACTCCCCTCCTACAATGAGCAGTTCTTC.

The chain couples TRBV5-1 to TRBJ2-1; 11 bases map to TRBD2. The V and J ends lost 2 bases and 7 bases, in that order; junction bases with no gene match: 2. The CDR3 sequence is 14 residues long. In germline, CDR1 is SGHRS, CDR2 YFSETQ. Here the CDR3 reads CASSFSSGRNEQFF. In DNA, the CDR3 is TGCGCCAGCAGCTTCTCTAGCGGGAGGAATGAGCAGTTCTTC.

This clone was counted between two and nine times. J is TRBJ1-2 and V is TRBV30, with D perhaps matching TRBD1 (5 bases). This CDR3 spans 12 amino acids. Germline V CDR1 and CDR2: GTSNPN, SVGIG (reference sequence). Trimming pared 4 bases from V and 8 bases from J, leaving 14 bases between. The DNA for the CDR3 is TGTGCCTGGACCTACGGGGGAGAGGGCTACACCTTC. Its translation: CAWTYGGEGYTF.